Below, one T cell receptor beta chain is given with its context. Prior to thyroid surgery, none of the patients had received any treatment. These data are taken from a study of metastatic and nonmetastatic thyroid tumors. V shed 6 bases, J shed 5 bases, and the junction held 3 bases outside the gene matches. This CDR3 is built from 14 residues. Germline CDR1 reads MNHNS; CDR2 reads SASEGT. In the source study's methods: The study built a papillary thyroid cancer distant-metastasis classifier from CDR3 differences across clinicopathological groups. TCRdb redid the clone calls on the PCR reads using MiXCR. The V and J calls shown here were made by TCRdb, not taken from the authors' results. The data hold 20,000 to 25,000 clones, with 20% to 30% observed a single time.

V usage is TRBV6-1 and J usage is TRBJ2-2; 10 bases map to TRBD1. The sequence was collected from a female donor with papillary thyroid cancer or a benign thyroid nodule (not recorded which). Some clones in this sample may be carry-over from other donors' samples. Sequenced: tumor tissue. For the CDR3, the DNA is TGTGCCAGCAGAAGGACAGGGGGGACCGGGGAGCTGTTTTTT. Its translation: CASRRTGGTGELFF.